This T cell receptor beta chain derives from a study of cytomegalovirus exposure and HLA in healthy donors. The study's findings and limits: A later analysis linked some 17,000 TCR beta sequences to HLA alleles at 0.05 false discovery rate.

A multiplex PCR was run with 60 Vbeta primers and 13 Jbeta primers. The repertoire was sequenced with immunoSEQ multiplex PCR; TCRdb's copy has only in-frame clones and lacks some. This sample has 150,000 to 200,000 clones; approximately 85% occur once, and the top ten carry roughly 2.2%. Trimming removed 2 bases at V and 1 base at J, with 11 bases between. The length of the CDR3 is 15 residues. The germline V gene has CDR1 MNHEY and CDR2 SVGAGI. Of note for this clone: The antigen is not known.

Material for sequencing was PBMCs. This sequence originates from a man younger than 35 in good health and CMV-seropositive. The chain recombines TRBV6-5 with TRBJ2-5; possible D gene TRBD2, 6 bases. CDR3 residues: CASSYHGDFQETQYF. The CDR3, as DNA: TGTGCCAGCAGTTACCATGGGGACTTCCAAGAGACCCAGTACTTC.